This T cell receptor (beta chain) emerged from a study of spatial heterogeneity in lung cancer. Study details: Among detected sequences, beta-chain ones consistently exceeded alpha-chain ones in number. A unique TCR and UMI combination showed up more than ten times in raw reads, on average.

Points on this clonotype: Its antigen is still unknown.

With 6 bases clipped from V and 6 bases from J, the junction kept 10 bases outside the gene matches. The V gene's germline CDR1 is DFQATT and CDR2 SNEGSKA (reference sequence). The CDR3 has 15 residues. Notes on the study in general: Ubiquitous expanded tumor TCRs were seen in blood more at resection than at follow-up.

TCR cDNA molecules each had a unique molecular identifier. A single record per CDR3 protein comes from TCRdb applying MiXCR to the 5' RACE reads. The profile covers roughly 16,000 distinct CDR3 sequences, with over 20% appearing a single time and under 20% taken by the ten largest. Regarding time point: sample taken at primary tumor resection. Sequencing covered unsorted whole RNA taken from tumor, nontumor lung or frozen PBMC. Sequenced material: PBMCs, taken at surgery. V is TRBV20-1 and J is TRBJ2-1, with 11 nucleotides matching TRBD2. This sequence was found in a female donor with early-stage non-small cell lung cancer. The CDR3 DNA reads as TGCAGTGCGTACACTAGCGGGAGCTTCGGCAATGAGCAGTTCTTC. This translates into CSAYTSGSFGNEQFF.